This T cell receptor (beta chain) comes out of a study of Graves' ophthalmopathy and Graves' hyperthyroidism. Study-wide context: Ahead of any treatment, peripheral blood was obtained at the initial diagnosis. Study outcomes and limitations: Blood also held most thyroid clonotypes expanded above 0.001 frequency.

It was on clinical symptoms, serum thyroxine, TRAb, thyroid ultrasound and orbital computed tomography that diagnosis relied. The study amplified TCR beta CDR3 regions using RNA transcripts. Second-round multiplex PCR came after a first-round RT-PCR that employed HTBI primers. In TCRdb, the multiplex PCR reads were re-called with MiXCR into one record per CDR3 protein. Of 170,000 or so distinct CDR3 sequences in the sample, over 35% were seen once. Trimming left V 8 bases short and J 4 bases short, with 15 bases between. This CDR3 is built from 14 residues. Remarks on this clonotype: Its antigen is unknown.

The receptor was derived from a woman aged 40 to 50 with Graves' ophthalmopathy. The chain joins TRBV12-3 or TRBV12-4 to TRBJ1-3; D may be TRBD1 (6 bases). The sequencing sample was made of peripheral blood. The CDR3 sequence is CASFPTGSGNTIYF. The CDR3 coding sequence is TGTGCCAGCTTCCCGACAGGTTCGGGAAACACCATATATTTT.